These 4 T cell receptor beta chains were all obtained from the same sample, sequenced in a study of blood T cell repertoires in COVID-19. The data were produced by immunoSEQ multiplex PCR, yet TCRdb's version contains in-frame clones alone and is incomplete. In the table there are 150,000 to 200,000 clones, about four fifths of which are singletons. Sequencing was done on a sample of peripheral blood. Receptor source: a man in his 70s with active or convalescent COVID-19.

The chain joins TRBV7-6 to TRBJ2-3, with 9 positions matching TRBD2. With V trimmed by 1 base and J by 5 bases, 19 bases remained unmatched. CDR1 and CDR2 (germline): SGHVS, FNYEAQ. This CDR3 spans 20 amino acids. CDR3 in DNA: TGTGCCAGCAGCTTAGAACCCCGACTGGCGGGAGGGGGTTTTGGAGATACGCAGTATTTT. Translated, it gives CASSLEPRLAGGGFGDTQYF.

The V and J genes are TRBV5-5 and TRBJ2-7, with D tentatively TRBD1 (5 bases). V was clipped by 4 bases and J by 5 bases, with 19 bases between them. The CDR3 consists of 15 residues. Germline loops: CDR1 SGHKS, CDR2 YYEKEE (reference sequence). CDR3 in DNA: TGTGCCAGCAGCCCCTACCACCAGGGAAGGAACGAGCAGTACTTC. This encodes CASSPYHQGRNEQYF.

The chain is built from TRBV19 and TRBJ1-1; 8 positions agree with TRBD1. The CDR3 is 16 amino acids. V lost 2 bases to trimming and J lost 0 bases; unmatched junction nucleotides: 5. Germline loops: CDR1 LNHDA, CDR2 SQIVND (reference sequence). CDR3 region: CASSINPGGLNTEAFF. Written as DNA, the CDR3 is TGTGCCAGTAGTATAAATCCAGGGGGCCTGAACACTGAAGCTTTCTTT.

The count of this clone is one. The V call is TRBV9, the J call TRBJ2-5; maybe TRBD1 (6 bases). V was pared by 0 bases and J by 3 bases, with 12 bases between. Germline values: CDR1 SGDLS, CDR2 YYNGEE. This CDR3 contains 15 residues. CDR3 region: CASSVVGNREETQYF. DNA of the CDR3: TGTGCCAGCAGCGTAGTAGGTAACAGGGAAGAGACCCAGTACTTC.